Below, 16 T cell receptor beta chains from the same sample are listed, as sequenced in a study of regulatory T cells in long-lasting Graves disease. Assembly of TCR beta libraries relied on iRepertoire HTBI primers together with Arm-PCR of CDR3 regions. TCRdb processed the multiplex PCR reads anew with MiXCR; each CDR3 protein has one entry. The sample includes approximately 490,000 distinct CDR3 sequences, 15% to 20% seen only once; the top ten take 10% to 15%. The time point was: newly diagnosed GD, antithyroid drugs for less than 3 months. The TCR library was made from RNA that had been extracted from PBMCs in TRIzol. In addition, the sample was reused for a study of T cells in Graves' hyperthyroidism and ophthalmopathy.

The source material was peripheral blood mononuclear cells (PBMCs), sampled at new diagnosis, from a patient treated with antithyroid drugs. Receptors originate from a man aged 40-50 years with Graves disease.

In its sample, this clonotype was seen many times. The V gene is TRBV3-1, the J gene TRBJ2-3; D possibly uses TRBD1 or TRBD2 (5 bases each). Per the germline V gene, CDR1 is LGHDT and CDR2 is YNNKEL (reference sequence). The CDR3 consists of 13 residues. The V end lost 3 bases, the J end lost 10 bases, and 14 bases lay between the germline ends. The CDR3 DNA follows: TGTGCCAGCAGCCAGGGGGATTCTACGGCGCAGTATTTT. Its protein product is CASSQGDSTAQYF.

This clonotype has ten or more counts. The V gene is TRBV6-2 or TRBV6-3, the J gene TRBJ2-7; TRBD2 might be the D (5 bases). The V end was cut by 5 bases, the J end by 4 bases, with 12 bases between. Per the germline V gene, CDR1 is MNHEY and CDR2 is SVGEGT. The CDR3 contains 13 residues. The CDR3: CASSDPDYYEQYF. In nucleotides, the CDR3 is TGTGCCAGCAGTGACCCTGACTATTACGAGCAGTACTTC.

The chain carries TRBV11-3 and TRBJ2-1; TRBD2 is a possible D gene (6 bases). Trimming removed 1 base from V and 7 bases from J, with 14 bases in between. Germline CDR1 reads SGHNT; CDR2 reads YENEEA. The CDR3 consists of 15 residues. In nucleotides, the CDR3 is TGTGCCAGCAGCTTAGCAGCGGGCCTAGGGAATGAGCAGTTCTTC. Translated, it gives CASSLAAGLGNEQFF.

Comment on this clonotype: A much larger clone differs by one base, so this may be a read error. The gene calls are TRBV29-1 and TRBJ2-7, with 8 nucleotides matching TRBD2. J lost 5 bases, V lost 8 bases, and 8 bases had no gene match. The germline gives CDR1 SQVTM, CDR2 ANQGSEA. This CDR3 has 12 residues. CDR3 sequence reads: CSSGAGAHEQYF. CDR3 DNA sequence: TGCAGCTCGGGAGCGGGAGCACACGAGCAGTACTTC.

This clonotype was observed many times. The chain recombines TRBV30 with TRBJ1-1; a weak D match, TRBD1 (6 bases). Germline CDR1 and CDR2: GTSNPN and SVGIG (reference sequence). The V gene lost 5 bases and the J gene lost 0 bases, with 25 bases spanning the gap. The CDR3 is 18 amino acids. The CDR3 here is CAWALAEQGFYMNTEAFF. CDR3 bases: TGTGCCTGGGCGCTTGCCGAACAGGGATTCTATATGAACACTGAAGCTTTCTTT.

The chain uses TRBV6-2 or TRBV6-3 and TRBJ1-2; D gene uncertain. The germline gives CDR1 MNHEY, CDR2 SVGEGT. This CDR3 has 15 residues. The V end was cut by 1 base, the J end by 1 base, with 10 bases between. CDR3: CASSYWSPHNYGYTF. DNA for the CDR3: TGTGCCAGCAGTTACTGGTCACCACATAACTATGGCTACACCTTC.

This clonotype has ten or more counts. The chain employs TRBV28 and TRBJ2-7; D is perhaps TRBD2 (7 bases). Trimming removed 3 bases from V and 0 bases from J, with 18 bases in between. The germline CDR1 and CDR2 sequences are MDHEN and SYDVKM. The CDR3 has 17 amino acids. CDR3 nucleotides: TGTGCCAGCAGTTTGCGGGGGCTAGCGCTCAGCTCCTACGAGCAGTACTTC. Protein sequence: CASSLRGLALSSYEQYF.

The chain is built from TRBV24-1 and TRBJ2-2; no reliable D call. The ends were cut back, 5 bases at V and 0 bases at J, with 9 bases in the middle. The germline V gene has CDR1 KGHDR and CDR2 SFDVKD. The CDR3 consists of 15 residues. CDR3 region: CATSVHHANTGELFF. CDR3 DNA sequence: TGTGCCACCAGTGTCCATCACGCGAACACCGGGGAGCTGTTTTTT.

This clonotype was seen many times. This chain joins TRBV29-1 and TRBJ2-2; possibly TRBD1 for D (5 bases). The CDR3 has 14 amino acids. V lost 7 bases to trimming and J lost 7 bases, with 19 bases between them. Per the germline V gene, CDR1 is SQVTM and CDR2 is ANQGSEA. The CDR3 nucleotides are TGCAGCGCGGTCGTAAGGACAATGAGCGGGGAGCTGTTTTTT. Amino acid sequence: CSAVVRTMSGELFF.

This clonotype was seen at least ten times. The chain couples TRBV28 to TRBJ2-3, with 8 bases identical to TRBD1. This CDR3 has 14 residues. With 6 bases clipped from V and 4 bases from J, the junction kept 6 bases outside the gene matches. Per germline, CDR1 MDHEN and CDR2 SYDVKM. The CDR3 coding sequence is TGTGCCAGCAGCAGGACAGGGAGTCCAGATACGCAGTATTTT. It specifies CASSRTGSPDTQYF.

This clonotype was counted only a few times. This chain joins TRBV10-3 and TRBJ2-1; D gene uncertain. Germline CDR1 ENHRY, CDR2 SYGVKD. Trimming removed 7 bases at V and 5 bases at J, with 21 bases between. This CDR3 comprises 16 residues. This chain's CDR3 is CAITSTAAYANNEQFF. In DNA, the CDR3 is TGTGCCATCACCTCTACCGCCGCCTACGCTAACAATGAGCAGTTCTTC.

This clonotype was seen repeatedly, ten times or more. The chain employs TRBV12-5 and TRBJ1-2; 7 bases agree with TRBD1. This CDR3 has 13 amino acids. Germline assignment: CDR1 LGHNT and CDR2 FRNRAP. V dropped 5 bases and J dropped 5; count of bases not matched to a gene: 5. The CDR3 bases are TGTGCTAGTGGTGCAGGGGGATTGTATGGCTACACCTTC. Translated, it gives CASGAGGLYGYTF.

The rearrangement links TRBV12-5 to TRBJ2-5, with D possibly matching TRBD1 (6 bases). Trimming took off 2 bases at V and 7 bases at J, with 23 bases between the two ends. The germline CDR1 and CDR2 sequences are LGHNT and FRNRAP. CDR3 length: 17 residues. The CDR3 DNA is TGTGCTAGTGGTTTGTACCAGGGTGGGGGCTTACAAACGACCCAGTACTTC. Its translation: CASGLYQGGGLQTTQYF.

This clonotype has ten or more counts. The rearrangement joins TRBV11-2 to TRBJ2-3; possibly TRBD1 for D (6 bases). The CDR3 is 17 residues long. Trimming left V 0 bases short and J 3 bases short, with 16 bases between. Germline lookup yields CDR1 SGHAT and CDR2 FQNNGV. CDR3 loop: CASSLDARGQGTDTQYF. The CDR3 DNA sequence: TGTGCCAGCAGCTTAGATGCACGGGGCCAGGGGACAGATACGCAGTATTTT.

This clonotype was seen repeatedly, ten times or more. The genes are TRBV2 and TRBJ2-3, with 10 bases identical to TRBD2. The germline V gene encodes CDR1 SNHLY and CDR2 FYNNEI. There are 18 residues in the CDR3. V trimming: 3 bases; J trimming: 3 bases; junction bases outside the gene matches: 12. The chain's CDR3 is CASSEAAHSGRGTDTQYF. The CDR3 DNA reads TGTGCCAGCAGTGAGGCAGCTCACAGCGGGAGGGGAACAGATACGCAGTATTTT.

The J gene is TRBJ1-1, the V gene TRBV7-6; D not resolved. The CDR3 is 17 amino acids. CDR1 and CDR2 (germline): SGHVS, FNYEAQ. V lost 1 base and J 0 bases, leaving 15 bases between the germline ends. The CDR3 loop reads CASSLGAGLTMNTEAFF. The CDR3 DNA reads TGTGCCAGCAGCTTAGGGGCAGGTCTCACAATGAACACTGAAGCTTTCTTT.